The entry below describes one T cell receptor beta chain. Its matching antigen is unknown. CDR1 and CDR2 from the germline V gene are SGHTA and FQGTGA. The CDR3 contains 13 residues. Trimming removed 5 bases from V and 8 bases from J; junction bases left unmatched: 8. The data were obtained in a study of T cell clonotyping in hematopoietic cell transplantation. Assay used: immunoSEQ multiplex PCR; TCRdb lists only in-frame clones, some missing. This repertoire shows fewer than 15,000 clones, 80% to 95% found once; its top ten account for under 0.9%. Study-wide results and caveats: Pathologically expanded recipient clonotypes increased progressively from day 30 to day 180 as diversity fell. Broader posttransplant TCR repertoire diversity was predicted by graft donor and pretransplant recipient Inverse Simpson Index values. Cells were unsorted, so CD4 and CD8 contributions were not separated. At the given depth, recipient repertoires were over 95% de novo clonotypes.

The clonotype comes from a woman in her fifties or sixties in good health. Some clones in this sample may be carry-over from other donors' samples. Input material: peripheral blood mononuclear cells. The chain joins TRBV7-3 to TRBJ1-2, with 7 bases lining up with TRBD1. CDR3 protein: CASSLDRVGGYTF. CDR3 DNA sequence: TGTGCCAGCAGCCTAGACAGGGTCGGAGGCTACACCTTC.